The 3 T cell receptor beta chains reported below all come from one sample, sequenced in a study of blood T cell repertoires in COVID-19. Produced via immunoSEQ multiplex PCR; TCRdb's table is partial and in-frame only. The repertoire holds 250,000 to 300,000 clones, with about 85% as singletons. Sequencing input: PBMCs or T cells enriched from blood (not recorded which). The receptors come from a woman between 45 and 60 years old who had been exposed to COVID-19.

The chain employs TRBV28 and TRBJ1-2, with 7 bases lining up with TRBD1. The CDR3 length is 13 residues. Germline CDR1 is MDHEN and CDR2 is SYDVKM. Trimming removed 8 bases from V and 8 bases from J; junction bases left unmatched: 11. CDR3: CASHQSGGLGYTF. The CDR3 DNA reads as TGTGCCAGCCACCAATCAGGGGGTTTGGGCTACACCTTC.

The chain joins TRBV9 to TRBJ1-4; D not certain. Germline CDR1 SGDLS, CDR2 YYNGEE. V lost 7 bases to trimming and J lost 0 bases, with 10 bases between them. The CDR3 extends over 14 amino acids. The CDR3 DNA is TGTGCCAGCGCGCGGACTCCAACTAATGAAAAACTGTTTTTT. This gives the protein CASARTPTNEKLFF.

This clone was seen a handful of times. The V call is TRBV7-9, the J call TRBJ1-1; 8 bases are a match to TRBD1. This CDR3 region has 12 residues. CDR1 is SEHNR, CDR2 FQNEAQ, per germline (reference sequence). V shed 8 bases, J shed 7 bases, and the junction held 6 bases outside the gene matches. CDR3 residues: CASDSGGGEAFF. CDR3 in DNA: TGTGCCAGCGATTCAGGGGGCGGTGAAGCTTTCTTT.